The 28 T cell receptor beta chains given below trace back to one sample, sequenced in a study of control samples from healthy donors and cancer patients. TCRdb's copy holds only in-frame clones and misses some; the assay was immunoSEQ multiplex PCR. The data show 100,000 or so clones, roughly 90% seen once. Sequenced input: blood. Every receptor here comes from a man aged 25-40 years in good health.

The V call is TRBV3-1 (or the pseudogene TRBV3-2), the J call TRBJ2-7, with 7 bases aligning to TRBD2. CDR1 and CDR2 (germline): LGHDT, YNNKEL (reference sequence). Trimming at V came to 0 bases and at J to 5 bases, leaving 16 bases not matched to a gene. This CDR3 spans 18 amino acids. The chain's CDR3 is CASSQDFGSGGRRDEQYF. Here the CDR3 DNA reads TGTGCCAGCAGCCAAGATTTCGGGTCGGGAGGCCGGAGGGACGAGCAGTACTTC.

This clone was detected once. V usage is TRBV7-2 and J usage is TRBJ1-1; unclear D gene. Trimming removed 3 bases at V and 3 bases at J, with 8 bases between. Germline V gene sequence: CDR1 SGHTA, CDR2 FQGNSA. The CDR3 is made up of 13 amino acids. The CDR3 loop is CASSFDTHTEAFF. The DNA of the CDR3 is TGTGCCAGCAGCTTTGACACCCACACTGAAGCTTTCTTT.

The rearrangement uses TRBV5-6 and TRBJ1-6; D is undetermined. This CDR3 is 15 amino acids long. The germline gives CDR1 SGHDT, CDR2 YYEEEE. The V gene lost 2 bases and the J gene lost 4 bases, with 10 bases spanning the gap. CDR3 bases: TGTGCCAGCAGCTTATTGGGCCTTTATAATTCACCCCTCCACTTT. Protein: CASSLLGLYNSPLHF.

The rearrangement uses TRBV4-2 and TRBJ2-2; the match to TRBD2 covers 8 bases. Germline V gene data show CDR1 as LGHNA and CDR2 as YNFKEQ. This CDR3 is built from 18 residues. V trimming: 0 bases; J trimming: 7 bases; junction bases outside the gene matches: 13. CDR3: CASSQDYRKRGSGGELFF. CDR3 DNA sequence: TGTGCCAGCAGCCAAGATTACCGTAAGCGGGGGTCGGGCGGGGAGCTGTTTTTT.

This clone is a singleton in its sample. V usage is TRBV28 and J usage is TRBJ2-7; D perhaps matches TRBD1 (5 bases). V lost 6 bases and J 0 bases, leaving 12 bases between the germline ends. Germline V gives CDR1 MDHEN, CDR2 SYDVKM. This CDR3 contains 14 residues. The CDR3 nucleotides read TGTGCCAGCAGAGTTCAGGGTTTCTCCTACGAGCAGTACTTC. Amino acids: CASRVQGFSYEQYF.

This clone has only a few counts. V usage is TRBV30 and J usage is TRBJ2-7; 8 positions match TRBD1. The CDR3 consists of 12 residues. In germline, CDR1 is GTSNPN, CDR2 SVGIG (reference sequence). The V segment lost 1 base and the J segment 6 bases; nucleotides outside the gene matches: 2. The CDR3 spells CAWSGTGIEQYF. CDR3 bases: TGTGCCTGGAGTGGGACAGGGATCGAGCAGTACTTC.

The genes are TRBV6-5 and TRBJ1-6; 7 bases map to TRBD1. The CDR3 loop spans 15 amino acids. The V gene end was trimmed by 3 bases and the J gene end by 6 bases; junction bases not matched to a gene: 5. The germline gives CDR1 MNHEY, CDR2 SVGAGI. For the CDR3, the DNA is TGTGCCAGCAGTTATACCGGGACAGCTAATTCACCCCTCCACTTT. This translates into CASSYTGTANSPLHF.

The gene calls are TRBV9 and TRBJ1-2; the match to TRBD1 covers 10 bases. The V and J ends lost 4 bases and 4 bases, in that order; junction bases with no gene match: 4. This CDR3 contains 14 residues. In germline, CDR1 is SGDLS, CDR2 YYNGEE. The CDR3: CASSTRTGGYGYTF. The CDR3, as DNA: TGTGCCAGCAGCACACGGACAGGGGGCTATGGCTACACCTTC.

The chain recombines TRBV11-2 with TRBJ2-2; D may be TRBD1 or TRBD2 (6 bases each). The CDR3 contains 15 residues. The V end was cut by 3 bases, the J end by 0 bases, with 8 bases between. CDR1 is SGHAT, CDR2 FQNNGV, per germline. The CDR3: CASSLGGTNTGELFF. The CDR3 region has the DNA TGTGCCAGCAGCTTGGGGGGCACGAACACCGGGGAGCTGTTTTTT. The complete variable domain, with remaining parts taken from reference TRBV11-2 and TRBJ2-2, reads EAGVAQSPRYKIIEKRQSVAFWCNPISGHATLYWYQQILGQGPKLLIQFQNNGVVDDSQLPKDRFSAERLKGVDSTLKIQPAKLEDSAVYLCASSLGGTNTGELFFGEGSRLTVL.

The CDR3 DNA reads TGTGCCAGCAGCGTATATAATGCGGGAACCGGGGAGCTGTTTTTT. Its protein is CASSVYNAGTGELFF. The chain recombines TRBV9 with TRBJ2-2, with a tentative D call TRBD2 (6 bases). V lost 1 base and J 5 bases, leaving 12 bases between the germline ends. This CDR3 comprises 15 residues. Looked up from germline, CDR1 is SGDLS and CDR2 is YYNGEE.

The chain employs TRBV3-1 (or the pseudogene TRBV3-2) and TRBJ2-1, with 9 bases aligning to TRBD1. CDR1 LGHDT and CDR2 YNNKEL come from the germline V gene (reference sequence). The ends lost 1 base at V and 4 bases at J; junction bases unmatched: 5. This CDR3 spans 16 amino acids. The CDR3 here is CASSQGDRAFYNEQFF. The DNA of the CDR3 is TGTGCCAGCAGCCAAGGGGACAGGGCATTTTACAATGAGCAGTTCTTC.

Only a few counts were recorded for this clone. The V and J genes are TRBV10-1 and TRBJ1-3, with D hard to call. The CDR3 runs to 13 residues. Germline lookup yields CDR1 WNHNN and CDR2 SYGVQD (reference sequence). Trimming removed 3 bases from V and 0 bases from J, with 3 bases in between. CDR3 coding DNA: TGCGCCAGCAGTGAAAACTCTGGAAACACCATATATTTT. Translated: CASSENSGNTIYF.

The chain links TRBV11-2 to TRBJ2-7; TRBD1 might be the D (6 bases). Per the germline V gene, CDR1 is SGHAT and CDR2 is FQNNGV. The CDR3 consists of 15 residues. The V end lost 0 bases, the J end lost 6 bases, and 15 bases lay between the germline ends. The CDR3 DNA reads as TGTGCCAGCAGCTTAGAGGCAGGGGCTTTTAGCGAGCAGTACTTC. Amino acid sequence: CASSLEAGAFSEQYF.

CDR3 sequence (DNA): TGTGCCAGCAGCTCGTGGCGGCAAGCGGGTCGCACAGATACGCAGTATTTT. It codes for CASSSWRQAGRTDTQYF. The V call is TRBV11-2, the J call TRBJ2-3; possible D gene TRBD2, 6 bases. The V end lost 4 bases, the J end lost 1 base, and 18 bases lay between the germline ends. This CDR3 is built from 17 residues. Germline-derived CDR1 and CDR2 are SGHAT and FQNNGV.

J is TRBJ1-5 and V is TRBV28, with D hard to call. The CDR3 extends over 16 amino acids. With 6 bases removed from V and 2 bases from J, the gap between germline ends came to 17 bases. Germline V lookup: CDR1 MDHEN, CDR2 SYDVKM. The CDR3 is CASRPLQSTGNQPQHF. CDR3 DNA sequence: TGTGCCAGCAGGCCACTCCAATCTACGGGCAATCAGCCCCAGCATTTT.

CDR3: CAWQQGPTEAFF. Here the CDR3 DNA reads TGTGCCTGGCAACAGGGCCCCACTGAAGCTTTCTTT. The V gene is TRBV30, the J gene TRBJ1-1, with D possibly being TRBD1 (6 bases). The ends were cut back, 5 bases at V and 4 bases at J, with 11 bases in the middle. CDR3 size: 12 residues. Looked up from germline, CDR1 is GTSNPN and CDR2 is SVGIG (reference sequence).

CDR3 residues: CASSLLIGRAVGTEQFF. The CDR3 DNA sequence: TGTGCCAGCAGCTTGCTAATCGGACGAGCGGTAGGGACCGAGCAGTTCTTC. The chain links TRBV5-8 to TRBJ2-1; D is tentatively TRBD1 or TRBD2 (5 bases each). The germline V gene has CDR1 SGHTS and CDR2 YDEGEE. The CDR3 is 17 residues long. V lost 1 base to trimming and J lost 10 bases, with 24 bases between them.

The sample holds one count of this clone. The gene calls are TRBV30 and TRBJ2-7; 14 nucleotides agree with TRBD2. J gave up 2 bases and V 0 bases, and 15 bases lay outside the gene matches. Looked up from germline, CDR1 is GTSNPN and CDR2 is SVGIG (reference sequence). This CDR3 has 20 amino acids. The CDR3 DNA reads TGTGCCTGGAGTGTGGCGCCTCTAGGGACTAGCGGGAGTCTTCCCTACGAGCAGTACTTC. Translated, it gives CAWSVAPLGTSGSLPYEQYF.

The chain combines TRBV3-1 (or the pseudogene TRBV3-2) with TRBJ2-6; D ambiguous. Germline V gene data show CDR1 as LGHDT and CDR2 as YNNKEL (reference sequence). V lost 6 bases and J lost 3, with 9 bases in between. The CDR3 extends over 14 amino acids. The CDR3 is CASRGGGGANVLTF. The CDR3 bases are TGTGCCAGCAGGGGTGGCGGTGGGGCCAACGTCCTGACTTTC.

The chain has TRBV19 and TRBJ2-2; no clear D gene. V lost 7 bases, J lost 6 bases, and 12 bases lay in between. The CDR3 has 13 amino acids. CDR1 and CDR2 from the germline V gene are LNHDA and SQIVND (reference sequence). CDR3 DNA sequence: TGTGCCAGTACTGTGGAAACGGCCGGGGAGCTGTTTTTT. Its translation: CASTVETAGELFF.

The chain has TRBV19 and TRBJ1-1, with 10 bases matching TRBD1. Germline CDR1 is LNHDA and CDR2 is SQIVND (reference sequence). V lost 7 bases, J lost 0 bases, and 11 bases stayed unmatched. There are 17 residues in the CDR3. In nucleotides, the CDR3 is TGTGCCAGTACTCCATTCGACAGGGGGCGGATGAACACTGAAGCTTTCTTT. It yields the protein CASTPFDRGRMNTEAFF. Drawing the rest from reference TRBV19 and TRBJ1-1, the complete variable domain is DGGITQSPKYLFRKEGQNVTLSCEQNLNHDAMYWYRQDPGQGLRLIYYSQIVNDFQKGDIAEGYSVSREKKESFPLTVTSAQKNPTAFYLCASTPFDRGRMNTEAFFGQGTRLTVV.

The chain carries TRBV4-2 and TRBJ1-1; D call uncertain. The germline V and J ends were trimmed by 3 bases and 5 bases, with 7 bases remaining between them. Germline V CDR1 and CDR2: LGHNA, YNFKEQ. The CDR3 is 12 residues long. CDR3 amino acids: CASSQAKTEAFF. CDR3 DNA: TGTGCCAGCAGCCAGGCGAAGACTGAAGCTTTCTTT.

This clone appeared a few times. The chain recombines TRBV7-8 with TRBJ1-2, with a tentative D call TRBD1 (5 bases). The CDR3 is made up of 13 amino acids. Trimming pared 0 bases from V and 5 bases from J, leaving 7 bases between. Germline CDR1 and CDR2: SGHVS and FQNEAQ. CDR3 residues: CASSLATVYGYTF. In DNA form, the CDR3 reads TGTGCCAGCAGCTTAGCGACAGTGTATGGCTACACCTTC.

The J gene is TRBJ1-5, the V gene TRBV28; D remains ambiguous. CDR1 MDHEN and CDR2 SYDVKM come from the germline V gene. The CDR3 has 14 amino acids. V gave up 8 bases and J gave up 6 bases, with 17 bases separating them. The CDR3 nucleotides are TGTGCCAGCCTATCTAGAGGGATCGGTCAGCCCCAGCATTTT. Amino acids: CASLSRGIGQPQHF.

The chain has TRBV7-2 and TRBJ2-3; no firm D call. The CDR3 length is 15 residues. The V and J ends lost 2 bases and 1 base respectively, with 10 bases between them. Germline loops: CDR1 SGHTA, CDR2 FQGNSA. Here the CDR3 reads CASSLSGLGTDTQYF. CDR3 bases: TGTGCCAGCAGCTTAAGTGGCTTGGGCACAGATACGCAGTATTTT. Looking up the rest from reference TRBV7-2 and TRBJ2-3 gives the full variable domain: GAGVSQSPSNKVTEKGKDVELRCDPISGHTALYWYRQSLGQGLEFLIYFQGNSAPDKSGLPSDRFSAERTGGSVSTLTIQRTQQEDSAVYLCASSLSGLGTDTQYFGPGTRLTVL.

This CDR3 is CADGVGGAREKLFF. CDR3 DNA: TGTGCCGATGGAGTGGGGGGGGCTAGGGAAAAACTGTTTTTT. This chain joins TRBV6-5 and TRBJ1-4; a weak D match, TRBD1 (6 bases). The CDR3 extends over 14 amino acids. Germline V gene lookup returns CDR1 MNHEY and CDR2 SVGAGI. V shed 11 bases and J shed 8 bases, with 21 bases lying between them.

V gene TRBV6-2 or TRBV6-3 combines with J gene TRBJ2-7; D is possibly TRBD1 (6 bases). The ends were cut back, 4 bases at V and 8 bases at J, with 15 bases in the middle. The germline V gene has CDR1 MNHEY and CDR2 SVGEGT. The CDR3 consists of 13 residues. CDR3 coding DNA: TGTGCCAGCAGTTCCACTCCTACAGGGAAGCAGTACTTC. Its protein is CASSSTPTGKQYF.

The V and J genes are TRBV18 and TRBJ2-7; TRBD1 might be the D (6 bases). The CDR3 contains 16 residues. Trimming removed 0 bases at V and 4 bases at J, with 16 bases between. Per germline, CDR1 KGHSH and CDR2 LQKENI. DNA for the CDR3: TGTGCCAGCTCACCACCCGGGCGTCAGGGGACATACGAGCAGTACGTC. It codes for CASSPPGRQGTYEQYV.